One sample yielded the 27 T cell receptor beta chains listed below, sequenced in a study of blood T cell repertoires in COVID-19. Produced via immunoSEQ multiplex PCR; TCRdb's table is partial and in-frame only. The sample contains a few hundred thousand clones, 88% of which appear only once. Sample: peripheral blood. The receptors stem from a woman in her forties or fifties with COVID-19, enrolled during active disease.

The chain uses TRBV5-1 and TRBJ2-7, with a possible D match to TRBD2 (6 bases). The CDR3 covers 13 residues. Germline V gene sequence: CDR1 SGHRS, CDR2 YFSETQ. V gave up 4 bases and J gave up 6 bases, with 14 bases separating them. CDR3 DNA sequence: TGCGCCAGCAGCCCCACGGGGGTTAGCGAGCAGTACTTC. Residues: CASSPTGVSEQYF. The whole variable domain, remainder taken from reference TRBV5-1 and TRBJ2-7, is KAGVTQTPRYLIKTRGQQVTLSCSPISGHRSVSWYQQTPGQGLQFLFEYFSETQRNKGNFPGRFSGRQFSNSRSEMNVSTLELGDSALYLCASSPTGVSEQYFGPGTRLTVT.

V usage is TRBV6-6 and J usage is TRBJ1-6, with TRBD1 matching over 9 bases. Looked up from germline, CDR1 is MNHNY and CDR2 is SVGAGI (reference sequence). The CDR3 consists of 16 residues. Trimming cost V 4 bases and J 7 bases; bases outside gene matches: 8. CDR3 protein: CASSFTSGTGNSPLHF. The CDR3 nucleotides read TGTGCCAGCAGTTTTACCTCCGGGACAGGGAATTCACCCCTCCACTTT.

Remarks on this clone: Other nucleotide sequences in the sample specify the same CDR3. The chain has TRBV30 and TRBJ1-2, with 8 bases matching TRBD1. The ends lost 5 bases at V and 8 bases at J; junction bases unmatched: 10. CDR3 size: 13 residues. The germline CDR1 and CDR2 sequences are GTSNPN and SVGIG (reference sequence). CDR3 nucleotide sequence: TGTGCCTGGGACAGGGGCGAGGGGGGCGGCTACACCTTC. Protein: CAWDRGEGGGYTF.

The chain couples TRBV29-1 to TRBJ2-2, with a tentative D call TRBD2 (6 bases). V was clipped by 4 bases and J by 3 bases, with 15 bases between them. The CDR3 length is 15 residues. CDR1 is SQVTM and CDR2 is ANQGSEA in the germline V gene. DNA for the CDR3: TGCAGCGTTGGGCCTGGAGGGCCCGACACCGGGGAGCTGTTTTTT. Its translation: CSVGPGGPDTGELFF.

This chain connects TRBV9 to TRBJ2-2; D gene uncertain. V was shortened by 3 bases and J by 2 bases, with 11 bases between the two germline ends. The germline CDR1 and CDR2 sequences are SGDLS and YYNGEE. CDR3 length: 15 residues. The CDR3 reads CASSASRGNTGELFF. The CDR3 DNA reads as TGTGCCAGCAGCGCCAGTCGTGGTAACACCGGGGAGCTGTTTTTT.

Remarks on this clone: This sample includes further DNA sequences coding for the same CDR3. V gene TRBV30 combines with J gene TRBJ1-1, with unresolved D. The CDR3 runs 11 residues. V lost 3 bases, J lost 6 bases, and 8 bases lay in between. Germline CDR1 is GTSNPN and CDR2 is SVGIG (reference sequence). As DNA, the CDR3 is TGTGCCTGGAGCTCGGGAGCTGAAGCTTTCTTT. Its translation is CAWSSGAEAFF.

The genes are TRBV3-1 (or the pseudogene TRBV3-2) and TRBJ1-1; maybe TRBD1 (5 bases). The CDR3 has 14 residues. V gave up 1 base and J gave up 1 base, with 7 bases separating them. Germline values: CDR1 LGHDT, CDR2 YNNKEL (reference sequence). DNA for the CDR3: TGTGCCAGCAGCCAAGGACAGACGAACACTGAAGCTTTCTTT. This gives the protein CASSQGQTNTEAFF.

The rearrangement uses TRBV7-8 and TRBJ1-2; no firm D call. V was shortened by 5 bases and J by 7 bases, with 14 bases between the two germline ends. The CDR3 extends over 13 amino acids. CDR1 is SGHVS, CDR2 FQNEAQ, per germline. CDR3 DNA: TGTGCCAGCAGCCTCCTGTCCGGCGGTGGCTACACCTTC. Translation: CASSLLSGGGYTF.

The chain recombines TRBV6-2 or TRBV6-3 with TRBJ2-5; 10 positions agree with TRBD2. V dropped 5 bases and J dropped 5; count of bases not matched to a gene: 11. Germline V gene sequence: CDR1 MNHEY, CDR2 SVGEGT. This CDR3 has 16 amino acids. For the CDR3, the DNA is TGTGCCAGCAGTCATAGCGGGGGGAGTGGTATGGAGACCCAGTACTTC. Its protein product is CASSHSGGSGMETQYF.

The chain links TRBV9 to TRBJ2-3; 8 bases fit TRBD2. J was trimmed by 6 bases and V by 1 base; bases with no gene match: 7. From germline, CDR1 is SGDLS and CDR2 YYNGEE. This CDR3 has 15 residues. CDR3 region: CASSVKSGGSDTQYF. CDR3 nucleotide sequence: TGTGCCAGCAGCGTAAAAAGCGGGGGATCCGATACGCAGTATTTT.

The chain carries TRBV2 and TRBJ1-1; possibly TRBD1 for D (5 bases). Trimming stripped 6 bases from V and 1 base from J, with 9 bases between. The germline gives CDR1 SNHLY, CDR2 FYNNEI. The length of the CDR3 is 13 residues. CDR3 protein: CASSDDRNTEAFF. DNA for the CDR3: TGTGCCAGCAGCGACGACAGGAACACTGAAGCTTTCTTT.

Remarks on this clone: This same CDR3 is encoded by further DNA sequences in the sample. CDR3 coding DNA: TGTGCCACCAGTGACAGGGCAAGCAATCAGCCCCAGCATTTT. Protein: CATSDRASNQPQHF. This sequence joins TRBV24-1 and TRBJ1-5, with D possibly TRBD1 on 5 matching bases. CDR1 is KGHDR and CDR2 is SFDVKD in the germline V gene. V was clipped by 4 bases and J by 1 base, with 7 bases between them. The CDR3 sequence is 14 residues long.

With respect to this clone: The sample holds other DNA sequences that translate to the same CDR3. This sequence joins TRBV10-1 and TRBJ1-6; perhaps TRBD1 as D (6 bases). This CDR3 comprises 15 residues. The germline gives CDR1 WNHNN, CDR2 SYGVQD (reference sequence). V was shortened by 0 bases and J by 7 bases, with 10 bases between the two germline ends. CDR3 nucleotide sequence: TGCGCCAGCAGTGAGTCGAGGACAGAGAATTCACCCCTCCACTTT. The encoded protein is CASSESRTENSPLHF.

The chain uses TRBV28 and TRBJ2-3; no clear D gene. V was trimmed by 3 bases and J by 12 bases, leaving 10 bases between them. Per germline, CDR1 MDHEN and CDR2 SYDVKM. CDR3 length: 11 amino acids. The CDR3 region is CASSFMSVQYF. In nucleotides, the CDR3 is TGTGCCAGCAGTTTTATGTCCGTTCAGTATTTT.

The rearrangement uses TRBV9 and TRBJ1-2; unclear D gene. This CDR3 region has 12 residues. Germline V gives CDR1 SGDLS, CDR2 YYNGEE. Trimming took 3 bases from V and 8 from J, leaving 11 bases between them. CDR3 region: CASSAQAWGYTF. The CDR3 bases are TGTGCCAGCAGCGCCCAGGCGTGGGGCTACACCTTC.

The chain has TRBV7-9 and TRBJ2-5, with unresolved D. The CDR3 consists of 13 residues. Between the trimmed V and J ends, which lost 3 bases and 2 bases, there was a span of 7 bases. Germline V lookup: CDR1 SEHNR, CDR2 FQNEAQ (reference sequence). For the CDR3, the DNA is TGTGCCAGCAGCTTGTCGGAGCAAGAGACCCAGTACTTC. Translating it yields CASSLSEQETQYF.

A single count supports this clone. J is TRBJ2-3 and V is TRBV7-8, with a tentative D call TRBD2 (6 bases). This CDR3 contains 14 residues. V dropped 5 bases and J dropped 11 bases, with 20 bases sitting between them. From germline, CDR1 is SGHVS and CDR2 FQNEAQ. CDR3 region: CASSREKETEGQYF. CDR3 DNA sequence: TGTGCCAGCAGCCGAGAGAAGGAGACGGAGGGGCAGTATTTT.

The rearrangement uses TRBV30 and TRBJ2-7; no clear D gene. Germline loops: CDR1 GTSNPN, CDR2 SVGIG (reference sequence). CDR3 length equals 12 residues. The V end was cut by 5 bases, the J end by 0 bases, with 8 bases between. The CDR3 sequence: CAWSSSSYEQYF. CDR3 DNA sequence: TGTGCCTGGTCCTCTAGCTCCTACGAGCAGTACTTC.

The CDR3 DNA reads as TGTGCCAGCAGCGTGGGCGGGACAGGGATAAATGAGCAGTTCTTC. Translating it yields CASSVGGTGINEQFF. The chain uses TRBV9 and TRBJ2-1; 9 nucleotides match TRBD1. The ends lost 2 bases at V and 7 bases at J; junction bases unmatched: 7. This CDR3 is built from 15 residues. Germline CDR1 and CDR2: SGDLS and YYNGEE.

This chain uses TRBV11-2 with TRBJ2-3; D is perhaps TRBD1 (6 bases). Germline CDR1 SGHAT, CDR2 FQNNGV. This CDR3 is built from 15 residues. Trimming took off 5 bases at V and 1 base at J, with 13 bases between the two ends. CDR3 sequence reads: CASSIDRSRTDTQYF. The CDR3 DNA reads TGTGCCAGCAGCATTGACAGGTCGCGCACAGATACGCAGTATTTT.

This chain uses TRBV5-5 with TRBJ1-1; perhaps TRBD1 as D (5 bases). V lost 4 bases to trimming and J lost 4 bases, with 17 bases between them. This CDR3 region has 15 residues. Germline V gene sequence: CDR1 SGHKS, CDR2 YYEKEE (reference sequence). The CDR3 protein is CASSRTGDQGTEAFF. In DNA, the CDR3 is TGTGCCAGCAGCCGGACGGGGGATCAGGGCACTGAAGCTTTCTTT. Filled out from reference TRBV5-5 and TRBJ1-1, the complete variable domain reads DAGVTQSPTHLIKTRGQQVTLRCSPISGHKSVSWYQQVLGQGPQFIFQYYEKEERGRGNFPDRFSARQFPNYSSELNVNALLLGDSALYLCASSRTGDQGTEAFFGQGTRLTVV.

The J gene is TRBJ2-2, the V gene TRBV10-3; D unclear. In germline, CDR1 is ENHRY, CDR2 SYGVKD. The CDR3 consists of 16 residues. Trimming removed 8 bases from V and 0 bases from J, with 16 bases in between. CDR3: CAIPVTPDTNTGELFF. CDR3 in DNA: TGTGCCATCCCAGTAACGCCTGACACGAACACCGGGGAGCTGTTTTTT.

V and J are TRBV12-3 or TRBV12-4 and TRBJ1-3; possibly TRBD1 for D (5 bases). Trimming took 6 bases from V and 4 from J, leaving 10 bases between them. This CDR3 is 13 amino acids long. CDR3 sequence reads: CASSPNRGNTIYF. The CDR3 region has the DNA TGTGCCAGCAGCCCAAACAGGGGAAACACCATATATTTT.

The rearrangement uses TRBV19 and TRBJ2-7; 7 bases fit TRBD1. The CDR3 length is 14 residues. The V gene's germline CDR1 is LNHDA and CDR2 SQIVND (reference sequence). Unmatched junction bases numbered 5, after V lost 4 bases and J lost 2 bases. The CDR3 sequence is CASSNRGGAYEQYF. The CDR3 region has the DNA TGTGCCAGTAGTAACAGGGGTGGGGCCTACGAGCAGTACTTC.

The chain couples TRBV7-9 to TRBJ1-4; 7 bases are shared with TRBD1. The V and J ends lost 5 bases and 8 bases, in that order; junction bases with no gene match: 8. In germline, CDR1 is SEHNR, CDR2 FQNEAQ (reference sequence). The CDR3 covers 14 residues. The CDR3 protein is CASSRNPGQEKLFF. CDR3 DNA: TGTGCCAGCAGCCGCAATCCGGGACAGGAAAAACTGTTTTTT.

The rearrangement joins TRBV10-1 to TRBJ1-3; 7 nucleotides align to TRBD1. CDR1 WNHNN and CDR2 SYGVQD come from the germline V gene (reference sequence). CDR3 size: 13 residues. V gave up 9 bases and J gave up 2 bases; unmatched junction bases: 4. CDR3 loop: CASTGTAGNTIYF. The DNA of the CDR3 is TGCGCCAGTACAGGGACAGCTGGAAACACCATATATTTT.

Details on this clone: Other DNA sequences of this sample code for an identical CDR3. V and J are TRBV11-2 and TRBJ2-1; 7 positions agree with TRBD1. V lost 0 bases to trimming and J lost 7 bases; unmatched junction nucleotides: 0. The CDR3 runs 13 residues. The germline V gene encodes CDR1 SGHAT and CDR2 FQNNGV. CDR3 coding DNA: TGTGCCAGCAGCTTAGACAGGGGGAATGAGCAGTTCTTC. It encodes CASSLDRGNEQFF.